This T cell receptor beta chain was captured in a study of cytomegalovirus exposure and HLA in healthy donors (dated by TCRdb to 2015 to 2018). Study-wide context: In an earlier analysis of under 750 of the donors, less than 350 Gb of sequence data and 100 million or so unique TCR beta sequences from roughly 180 million T cells were reported. About 280 gigabases of sequencing data and roughly 80 million unique TCR sequences made up an early release that covered about 640 HLA-typed donors. Of the 398 genotyped donors, about 80% fell in the genetic ancestry cluster associated with self-reported Caucasian donors. The study was designed to test whether signatures of past pathogen exposure could be identified by cataloging public T cell receptors. The study profiled the T cell repertoires of under 850 subjects by immunosequencing and related them to cytomegalovirus serostatus. In addition to the first cohort of roughly 700 subjects, a separate validation cohort of approximately 130 different subjects was used. To predict cytomegalovirus infection status, the study brought together high-throughput TCR immunosequencing, statistical association of individual TCRs with disease status, and machine learning. In a later analysis, previously published TCR beta repertoires from hundreds of donors were re-analyzed and high-resolution HLA genotyping was added so that TCR occurrence patterns could be studied. In the later analysis, no new phenotypic data were used to find candidate immune exposures; instead, reliance was placed on TCR beta sequences and their occurrence across donors. An earlier analysis of 587 of the donors used high-throughput TCR beta sequencing to judge whether each TCR beta V gene segment behaved as functional or pseudogenic. Donor age, sex, ethnicity and CMV serostatus were compiled alongside the repertoire data. A later genetic analysis used genome-wide SNP genotypes for about 60% of the 666 donors, treating that subset as a discovery cohort. All discovery cohort repertoires had been generated on a single sequencing platform. Both class I and class II loci were covered by HLA typing, at four-digit resolution. The number of donors typed differed by locus, with about 629-640 for A, B, C, DRB1 and DQB1, around 560 for DQA1, over 600 for DPA1, and some 440 for DPB1. Because of strong linkage in the cohort, a handful of DR-DQ haplotypes were treated as single units for association and clustering. Among over 350 genotyped donors of the cohort, an average of approximately 240,000 unique TCR beta nucleotide sequences were sequenced per donor, roughly 20% of them non-productive. What the research found in general, with its limitations: The classifier was reported to diagnose cytomegalovirus status with high specificity and sensitivity in both the original and validation cohorts. Only TCR beta chains were sequenced in this cohort, and the absence of alpha or paired-chain data limited detectable features. A further reported finding was that TCR beta sequences accurately predicted the HLA-A and HLA-B alleles for most subjects in the first cohort. Most TCR sequences were observed very rarely across donors, whereas some public TCRs were present in many individuals. A later analysis found that HLA-associated TCR beta chains were more clonally expanded and had lower generation probabilities than equally common non-associated chains. Some IMGT-functional V segments, including TRBV6-2 and TRBV6-3, could not be distinguished by the 87-base-pair reads and were therefore excluded. At a false discovery rate of 0.05, a later analysis linked about 16,000 TCR beta sequences to specific HLA alleles. The authors suggested that the approach could potentially be extended to other disease states and immunological phenotypes. An association between a missense DCLRE1C variant and V-gene and J-gene trimming of TCR beta chains was found in a later genetic analysis and replicated in an independent cohort. Because HLA typing was unavailable for some donors at each locus, only the typed subset was used in association tests. Because counts were too low, roughly 17 rarely observed V segments, including chromosome 9 orphons, were left out of the earlier analysis of several hundred of the donors. Presence/absence analyses assumed roughly uniform sequencing depth across donors, an assumption that may not hold. When HLA alleles, especially DR and DQ, strongly co-occurred, TCR associations were difficult to assign to individual alleles. A later analysis reported that several top co-occurrence clusters appeared linked to parvovirus B19, influenza, CMV and Epstein-Barr virus. Broadly in line with IMGT annotations, most TCR beta V segments showed up in productive rearrangements about 87% or about 30% of the time in an earlier analysis of several hundred of the donors. Linkage disequilibrium might explain the correlated functional status among segregating V segments, but an unknown experimental factor could not be excluded. In a later analysis, the rate of TCR association differed among HLA loci, with DRB1 alleles having the most associated TCRs and HLA-C alleles having the fewest. The only immune exposure information available for the cohort was CMV serostatus. According to a later analysis, most CMV-associated TCR beta chains appeared to be HLA-restricted, and the HLA associations seemed to be driven largely by CMV exposure. In the study, approximately 160 TCR beta chains were listed as associated with cytomegalovirus. According to a later genetic analysis, donors in an Asian-associated ancestry cluster had fewer N-insertions in productive TCRs than the approximately 650-donor mean. Three of the identified cytomegalovirus-associated TCR beta chains were confirmed in vitro to be specific for cytomegalovirus antigens. A cluster of highly shared sequence variants was judged likely to represent a technical artifact of the sequencing pipeline.

The cohort comprised some 680 healthy bone marrow donors. At the time of sampling, all cohort members were nominally healthy, though unrecorded immune exposures were likely present. The donor tested CMV seropositive and was one of the 289 seropositive cohort members. A peripheral blood sample was collected from each donor, and TCR beta sequencing was performed on peripheral blood mononuclear cells. Genomic DNA was extracted from the blood cell samples with the Qiagen DNeasy Blood Extraction Kit. To prepare the library, the immunoSEQ multiplex PCR assay was applied. For the multiplex PCR, a mixture combining 60 forward primers for TCR Vbeta segments and 13 reverse primers for TCR Jbeta segments was used. The CDR3 region of rearranged TCR beta genes was amplified from genomic DNA by a multiplex PCR assay. The Illumina HiSeq System was used to sequence the amplified TCR beta libraries as 87-base-pair reads. As for the authors' bioinformatics: Across the roughly 600 repertoires, a later analysis counted tens of millions of unique TCR beta chains, approximately 10 million of which were shared by at least two donors. To remove PCR and sequencing errors, raw reads were error-corrected and collapsed into unique sequences using a nearest-neighbor algorithm that merged closely related sequences. CDR3 sequences were aligned to IMGT reference sequences to assign V, D and J gene segments. Each retained sequence needed at least a six-nucleotide match to both a V gene segment and a J gene segment. A rearrangement counted as productive if the CDR3 had no stop codons and remained in frame with V and J, and every other rearrangement counted as non-productive. CDR3 was defined according to IMGT convention as the region running from the second conserved V-encoded cysteine to the conserved J-encoded phenylalanine. In an earlier analysis of approximately 500 of the donors, sequences lacking an unambiguous match to a single V gene segment were excluded. In an earlier analysis of 500 to 750 of the donors, V segments were called functional above 56.7% productive rearrangements and were called segregating when the between-donor standard deviation exceeded 5%. A statistical classification framework was developed to diagnose cytomegalovirus status using the catalog of TCR beta chain sequences. In a later analysis, TCR nucleotide sequences were compared against IMGT/GENE-DB human TR gene sequences so that V and J genes could be assigned. The TCRdist pipeline was used in a later analysis to assign CDR3 sequences and most-parsimonious VDJ recombination scenarios. In a later analysis, every TCR beta chain was defined by the combination of its CDR3 amino acid sequence and its V-gene family, and reads without a unique V-gene family were dropped. In a later analysis, fewer than 600 highly shared, low-generation-probability nucleotide sequences were removed to address suspected cross-contamination and a sequencing artifact. A later analysis calculated a clonal expansion index for each public chain from normalized within-repertoire ranks of inferred template counts. In a later analysis, generation probabilities were computed using a VDJ recombination model fitted to out-of-frame rearrangements, and the results were checked against IGoR. A later analysis scored TCR-TCR, TCR-HLA and TCR-CMV co-occurrence with hypergeometric tests, applying a repertoire-size bias correction to TCR pairs. A later analysis estimated false discovery rates by permuting HLA or CMV assignments 20 times. In a later analysis, co-occurring TCRs were grouped with DBSCAN, and TCRdist sequence similarity was added when clustering was performed within HLA-allele-positive subsets. Co-occurrence clustering excluded repertoires with fewer than 30,000 or more than 120,000 public chains, plus five with anomalous nucleotide sharing. This immuneACCESS table, as held by TCRdb, lists in-frame sequences with V and J called but not all clones. Of the missing ones, under half trace to an unresolved V gene in checked studies; the others have no known cause. V and J calls and clone size follow that table, whereas D and trimming were derived from the DNA. The sample has over 75,000 clones on record, roughly 82% of them singletons. The ten largest clones represent roughly 3.4% of the sample.

Comments on this clone: No antigen is known for it. No per-base quality is available; no much larger clone lies one base away.

CDR1 and CDR2 are drawn from the germline V gene (reference sequence): LNHDA, SQIVND. The CDR3 holds 14 amino acids from the cysteine to the phenylalanine. Kept here is only the CDR3 DNA, which spans 42 bases and is read in frame from base 1. A distance of 11 bases separates the germline ends of V and J, which lose 6 bases and 0 bases respectively. Sequencing input: PBMCs. The chain employs TRBV19 and TRBJ1-2; the D gene assignment is ambiguous. This receptor was obtained from a man aged 25 to 40 in good health and CMV-seropositive. The CDR3 region reads CASRMTATNYGYTF. The DNA reads TGTGCCAGTAGAATGACTGCCACTAACTATGGCTACACCTTC. Full variable domain (CDR3 extended with the reference TRBV19 and TRBJ1-2 proteins): DGGITQSPKYLFRKEGQNVTLSCEQNLNHDAMYWYRQDPGQGLRLIYYSQIVNDFQKGDIAEGYSVSREKKESFPLTVTSAQKNPTAFYLCASRMTATNYGYTFGSGTRLTVV.